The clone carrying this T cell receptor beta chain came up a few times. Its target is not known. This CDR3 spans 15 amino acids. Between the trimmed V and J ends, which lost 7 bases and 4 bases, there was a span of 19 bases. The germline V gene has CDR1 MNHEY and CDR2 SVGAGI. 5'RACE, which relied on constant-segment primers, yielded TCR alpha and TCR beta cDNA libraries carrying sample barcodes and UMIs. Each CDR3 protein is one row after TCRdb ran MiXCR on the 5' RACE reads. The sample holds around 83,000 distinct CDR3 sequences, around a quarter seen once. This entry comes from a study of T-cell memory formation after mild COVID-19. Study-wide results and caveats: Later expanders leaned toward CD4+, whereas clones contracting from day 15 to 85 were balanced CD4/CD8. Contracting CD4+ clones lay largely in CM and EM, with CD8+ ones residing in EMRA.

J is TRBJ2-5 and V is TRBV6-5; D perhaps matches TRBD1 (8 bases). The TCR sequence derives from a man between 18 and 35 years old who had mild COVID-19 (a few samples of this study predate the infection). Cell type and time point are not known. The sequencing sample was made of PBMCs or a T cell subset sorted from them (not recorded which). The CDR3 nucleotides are TGTGCCAGCATCCTCGACAGGGGAGGGGCAGAGACCCAGTACTTC. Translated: CASILDRGGAETQYF.